The 7 T cell receptor beta chains reported below all come from one sample, sequenced in a study of blood T cell repertoires in COVID-19. Clones were sequenced by immunoSEQ multiplex PCR, and TCRdb holds only the in-frame ones, with some missing. The sample has some 260,000 clones; about 90% are singletons. The sequencing input was peripheral blood. Receptors were obtained from a woman in her sixties or seventies with COVID-19, enrolled during active disease.

V is TRBV11-3 and J is TRBJ2-3; D perhaps matches TRBD1 (5 bases). CDR1 is SGHNT and CDR2 is YENEEA in the germline V gene. V dropped 3 bases and J dropped 5 bases, with 15 bases sitting between them. The CDR3 sequence is 15 residues long. CDR3: CASSFGALPQDTQYF. CDR3 sequence (DNA): TGTGCCAGCAGCTTTGGGGCATTACCCCAAGATACGCAGTATTTT. Full variable domain (outside the CDR3, taken from reference TRBV11-3 and TRBJ2-3): EAGVVQSPRYKIIEKKQPVAFWCNPISGHNTLYWYLQNLGQGPELLIRYENEEAVDDSQLPKDRFSAERLKGVDSTLKIQPAELGDSAVYLCASSFGALPQDTQYFGPGTRLTVL.

J is TRBJ1-5 and V is TRBV27; no clear D gene. V was clipped by 6 bases and J by 0 bases, with 12 bases between them. From germline, CDR1 is MNHEY and CDR2 SMNVEV (reference sequence). The CDR3 has 15 amino acids. This CDR3 reads CASRPIIDSNQPQHF. CDR3 DNA sequence: TGTGCCAGCAGACCTATTATAGATAGCAATCAGCCCCAGCATTTT.

The J gene is TRBJ1-4, the V gene TRBV4-3, with TRBD1 matching 7 bases. J gave up 5 bases and V 4 bases, and 10 bases lay outside the gene matches. This CDR3 region has 16 residues. Germline assignment: CDR1 LGHNA and CDR2 YSLEER. CDR3 amino acids: CASSRTRDRLNEKLFF. CDR3 coding DNA: TGCGCCAGCAGCCGAACCCGGGACAGACTCAATGAAAAACTGTTTTTT.

The J gene is TRBJ2-7, the V gene TRBV28, with 10 nucleotides matching TRBD2. CDR3 length equals 14 residues. V lost 8 bases to trimming and J lost 7 bases; unmatched junction nucleotides: 11. The germline V gene has CDR1 MDHEN and CDR2 SYDVKM. The CDR3 DNA is TGTGCCAGCGCGCTAGCGGGGGCCTCTGGTGAGCAGTACTTC. Its translation: CASALAGASGEQYF.

The rearrangement joins TRBV5-1 to TRBJ2-1; 10 positions match TRBD1. The CDR3 is 15 residues long. Per the germline V gene, CDR1 is SGHRS and CDR2 is YFSETQ. V was clipped by 7 bases and J by 6 bases; unmatched bases: 10. The CDR3 nucleotides read TGCGCCAGCCGACCTTCCGGGACAGGGGTCAATGAGCAGTTCTTC. It encodes CASRPSGTGVNEQFF.

The sample holds one count of this clone. The V call is TRBV29-1, the J call TRBJ2-2, with 7 bases that match TRBD1. Germline loops: CDR1 SQVTM, CDR2 ANQGSEA. This CDR3 is 15 amino acids long. The V segment lost 6 bases and the J segment 3 bases; nucleotides outside the gene matches: 10. The CDR3 sequence is CSVGKDRLDTGELFF. CDR3 bases: TGCAGCGTGGGAAAGGACAGGTTGGACACCGGGGAGCTGTTTTTT.

The genes are TRBV4-3 and TRBJ2-7; D is possibly TRBD2 (5 bases). Germline-derived CDR1 and CDR2 are LGHNA and YSLEER. This CDR3 contains 15 residues. Trimming stripped 0 bases from V and 1 base from J, with 10 bases between. Here the CDR3 reads CASSQDWTSSYEQYF. In nucleotides, the CDR3 is TGCGCCAGCAGCCAAGACTGGACTTCATCCTACGAGCAGTACTTC.